This T cell receptor beta chain is from a study of cytomegalovirus exposure and HLA in healthy donors. The CDR3 runs to 13 residues. Germline lookup yields CDR1 MNHEY and CDR2 SVGAGI. The V gene lost 9 bases and the J gene lost 0 bases, with 11 bases spanning the gap. About this clone itself: Its target is unknown.

Study-level results: Using a false discovery rate of 0.05, a later analysis showed that 16,951 TCR beta sequences were associated with HLA alleles.

Researchers ran the PCR with 60 Vbeta and 13 Jbeta primers. Repertoires were generated with immunoSEQ multiplex PCR, while TCRdb's copy carries only in-frame clones and drops some. The table includes approximately 160,000 clones, around 80% detected once. Sequencing was done on a sample of PBMCs. The chain employs TRBV6-5 and TRBJ1-1; D may be TRBD1 (5 bases). The TCR comes from a woman aged 45 to 65 in good health and CMV-seropositive. CDR3 coding DNA: TGTGCCAGTGGGGGACTTATGAACACTGAAGCTTTCTTT. It yields the protein CASGGLMNTEAFF.